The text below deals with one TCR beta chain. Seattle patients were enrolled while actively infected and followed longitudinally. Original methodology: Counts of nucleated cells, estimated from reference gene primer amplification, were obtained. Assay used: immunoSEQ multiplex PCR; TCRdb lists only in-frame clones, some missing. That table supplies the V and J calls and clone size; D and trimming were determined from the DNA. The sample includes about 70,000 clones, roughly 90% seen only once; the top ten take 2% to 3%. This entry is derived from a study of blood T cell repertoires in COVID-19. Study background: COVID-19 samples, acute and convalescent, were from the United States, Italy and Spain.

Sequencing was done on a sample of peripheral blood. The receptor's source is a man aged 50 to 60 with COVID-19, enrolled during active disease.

CDR3: CASSRTGTNTGELFF. The CDR3 nucleotides are TGTGCCAGCAGCCGAACAGGGACGAACACCGGGGAGCTGTTTTTT. The rearrangement uses TRBV7-9 and TRBJ2-2; the D gene is possibly TRBD1 (6 bases). The CDR3 is 15 amino acids. With 5 bases removed from V and 0 bases from J, the gap between germline ends came to 10 bases. The germline V gene encodes CDR1 SEHNR and CDR2 FQNEAQ (reference sequence).